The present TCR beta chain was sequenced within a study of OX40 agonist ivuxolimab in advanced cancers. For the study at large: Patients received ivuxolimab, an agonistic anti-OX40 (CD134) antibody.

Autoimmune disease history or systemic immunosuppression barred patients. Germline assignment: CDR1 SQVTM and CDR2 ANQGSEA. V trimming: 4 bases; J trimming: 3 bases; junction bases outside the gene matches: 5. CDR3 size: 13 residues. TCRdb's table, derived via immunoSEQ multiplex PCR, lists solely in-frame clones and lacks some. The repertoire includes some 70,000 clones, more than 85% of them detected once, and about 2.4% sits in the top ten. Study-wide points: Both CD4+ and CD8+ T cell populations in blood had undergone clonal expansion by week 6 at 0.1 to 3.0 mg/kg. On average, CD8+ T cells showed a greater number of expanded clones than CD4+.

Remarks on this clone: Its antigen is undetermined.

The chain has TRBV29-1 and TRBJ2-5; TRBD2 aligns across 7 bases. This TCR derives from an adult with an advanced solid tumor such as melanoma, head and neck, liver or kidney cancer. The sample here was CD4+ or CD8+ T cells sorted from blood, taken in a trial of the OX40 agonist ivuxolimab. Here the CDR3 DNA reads TGCAGCGTTGCGACTAGCCTTGAAGAGACCCAGTACTTC. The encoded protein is CSVATSLEETQYF.